The clone carrying this T cell receptor (beta chain) was recorded many times. The antigen is unknown. Library construction for TCR beta used iRepertoire HTBI primers and Arm-PCR of CDR3 regions. Original handling: From all samples, identification returned 14 TRBJ and 60 to 80 TRBV segments. TCRdb reprocessed the multiplex PCR reads with MiXCR, giving one entry per CDR3 protein. The V and J calls were not made by the authors but by TCRdb's processing. Of 400,000 to 500,000 distinct CDR3 sequences listed, less than 25% are singletons. After removal of 8 bases from V and 4 bases from J, the junction contained 4 bases not matched to a gene. The germline V gene encodes CDR1 MDHEN and CDR2 SYDVKM. This CDR3 is 12 amino acids long. This specimen belongs to a study of regulatory T cells in long-lasting Graves disease. Points from the study as a whole: Persistent disease preferred TRBV28, TRBJ1-2 and TRBJ2-5; new disease, TRBV20-1 and TRBJ2-1.

Time point of the sample: persistent/refractory GD, antithyroid drugs over 5 years with positive TRAb. Researchers made the TCR library from RNA that was extracted from PBMCs. The receptor was derived from a female donor with Graves disease. The chain couples TRBV28 to TRBJ1-1; 7 bases are a match to TRBD1. The source was peripheral blood mononuclear cells (PBMCs), collected when the disease was refractory, from a patient treated with antithyroid drugs. The CDR3 sequence is CASGTVGTEAFF. The CDR3 coding sequence is TGTGCCAGCGGGACAGTGGGCACTGAAGCTTTCTTT. Using reference TRBV28 and TRBJ1-1 for the parts outside the CDR3, the full variable domain is DVKVTQSSRYLVKRTGEKVFLECVQDMDHENMFWYRQDPGLGLRLIYFSYDVKMKEKGDIPEGYSVSREKKERFSLILESASTNQTSMYLCASGTVGTEAFFGQGTRLTVV.